This TCR beta chain was profiled in a study of glioma-infiltrating T cells after dendritic cell vaccination. In the study overall: Dendritic cells derived from monocytes and pulsed with autologous tumor lysate formed the vaccine.

Study-level results: The cohort had few patients with full blood and tumor sets. Estimated pretreatment TIL content predicted outcome after dendritic cell vaccination.

As to time point: after dendritic cell vaccination, including at tumor progression/relapse. Only patients with spare fresh-frozen tumor and over two years of follow-up were included. V was shortened by 4 bases and J by 3 bases, with 13 bases between the two germline ends. Germline CDR1 and CDR2: SGHNT and YYREEE (reference sequence). The CDR3 sequence is 14 residues long. Libraries were prepared by immunoSEQ multiplex PCR; TCRdb keeps only in-frame clonotypes and omits some of them. Of over 90,000 clones listed, around 80% are singletons. About this clone: Its antigen is not identified.

Sequencing used blood, obtained after dendritic cell vaccination. The clonotype comes from a human donor with glioblastoma. The chain recombines TRBV5-4 with TRBJ1-2, with D tentatively TRBD1 (6 bases). The CDR3: CASSLLQGDYGYTF. CDR3 sequence (DNA): TGTGCCAGCAGCCTATTACAGGGAGACTATGGCTACACCTTC.